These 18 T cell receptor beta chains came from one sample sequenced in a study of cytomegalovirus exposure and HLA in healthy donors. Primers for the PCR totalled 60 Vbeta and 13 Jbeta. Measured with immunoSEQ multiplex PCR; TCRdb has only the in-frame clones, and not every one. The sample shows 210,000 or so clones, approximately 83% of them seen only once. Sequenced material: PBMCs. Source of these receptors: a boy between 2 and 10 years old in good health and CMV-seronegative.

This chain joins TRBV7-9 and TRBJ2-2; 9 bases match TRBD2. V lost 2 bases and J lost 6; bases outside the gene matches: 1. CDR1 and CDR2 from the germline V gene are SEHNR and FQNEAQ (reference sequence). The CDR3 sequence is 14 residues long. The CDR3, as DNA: TGTGCCAGCAGCTTAAGGACTAGCGCCGGGGAGCTGTTTTTT. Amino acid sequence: CASSLRTSAGELFF.

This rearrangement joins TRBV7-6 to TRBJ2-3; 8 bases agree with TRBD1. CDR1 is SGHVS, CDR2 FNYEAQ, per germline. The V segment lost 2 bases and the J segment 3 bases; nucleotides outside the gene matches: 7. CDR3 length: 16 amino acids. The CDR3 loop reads CASSLMTGESTDTQYF. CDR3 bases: TGTGCCAGCAGCTTAATGACAGGGGAATCAACAGATACGCAGTATTTT.

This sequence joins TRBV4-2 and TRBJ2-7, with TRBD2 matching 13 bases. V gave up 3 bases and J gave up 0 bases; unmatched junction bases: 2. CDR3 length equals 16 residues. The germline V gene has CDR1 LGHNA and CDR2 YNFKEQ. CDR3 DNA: TGTGCCAGCAGCCAGGGGACTAGCGGGGACTCCTACGAGCAGTACTTC. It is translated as CASSQGTSGDSYEQYF.

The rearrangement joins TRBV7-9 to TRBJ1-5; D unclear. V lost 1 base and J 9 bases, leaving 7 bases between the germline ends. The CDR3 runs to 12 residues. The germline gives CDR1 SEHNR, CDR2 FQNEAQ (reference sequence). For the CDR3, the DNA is TGTGCCAGCAGCTTAGGAGGGTCGCCCCAGCATTTT. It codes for CASSLGGSPQHF.

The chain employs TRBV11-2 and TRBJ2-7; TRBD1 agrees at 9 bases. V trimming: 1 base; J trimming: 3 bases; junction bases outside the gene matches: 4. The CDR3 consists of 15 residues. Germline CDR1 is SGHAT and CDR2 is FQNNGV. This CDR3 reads CASSLGTGDFYEQYF. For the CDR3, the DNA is TGTGCCAGCAGCTTAGGGACAGGGGACTTCTACGAGCAGTACTTC.

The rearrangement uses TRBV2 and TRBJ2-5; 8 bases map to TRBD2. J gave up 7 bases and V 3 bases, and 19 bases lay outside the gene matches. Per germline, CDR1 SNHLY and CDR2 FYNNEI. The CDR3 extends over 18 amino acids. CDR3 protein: CASSDGGAGGQGVGTQYF. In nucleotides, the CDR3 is TGTGCCAGCAGTGACGGGGGGGCTGGAGGTCAGGGCGTCGGGACCCAGTACTTC.

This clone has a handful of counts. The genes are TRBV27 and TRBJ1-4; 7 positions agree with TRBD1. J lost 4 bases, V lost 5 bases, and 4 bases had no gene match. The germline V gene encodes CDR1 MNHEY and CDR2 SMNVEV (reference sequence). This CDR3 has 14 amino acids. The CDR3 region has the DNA TGTGCCAGCAGTACGGGACAGTTTAATGAAAAACTGTTTTTT. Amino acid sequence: CASSTGQFNEKLFF.

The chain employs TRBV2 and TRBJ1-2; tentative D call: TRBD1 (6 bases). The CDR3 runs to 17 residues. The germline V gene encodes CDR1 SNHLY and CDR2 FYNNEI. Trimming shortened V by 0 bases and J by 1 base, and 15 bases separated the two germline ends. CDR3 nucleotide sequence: TGTGCCAGCAGTGAAGCGTCAGGGACACCTCTTAACTATGGCTACACCTTC. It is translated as CASSEASGTPLNYGYTF. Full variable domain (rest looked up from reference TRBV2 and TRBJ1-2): EPEVTQTPSHQVTQMGQEVILRCVPISNHLYFYWYRQILGQKVEFLVSFYNNEISEKSEIFDDQFSVERPDGSNFTLKIRSTKLEDSAMYFCASSEASGTPLNYGYTFGSGTRLTVV.

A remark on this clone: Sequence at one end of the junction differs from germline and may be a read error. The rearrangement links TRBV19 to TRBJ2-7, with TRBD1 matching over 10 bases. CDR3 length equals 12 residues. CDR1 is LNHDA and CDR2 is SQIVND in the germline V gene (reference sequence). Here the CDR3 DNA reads TGTGCCAGTAGTACGGACAGGGGGTTCCCTAACTTC. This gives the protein CASSTDRGFPNF.

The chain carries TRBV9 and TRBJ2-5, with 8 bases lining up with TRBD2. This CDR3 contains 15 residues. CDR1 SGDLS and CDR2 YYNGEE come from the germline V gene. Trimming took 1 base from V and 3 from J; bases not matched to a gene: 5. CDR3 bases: TGTGCCAGCAGCGTATCAGCGGGAGCGAAAGAGACCCAGTACTTC. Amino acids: CASSVSAGAKETQYF. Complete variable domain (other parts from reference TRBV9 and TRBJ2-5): DSGVTQTPKHLITATGQRVTLRCSPRSGDLSVYWYQQSLDQGLQFLIQYYNGEERAKGNILERFSAQQFPDLHSELNLSSLELGDSALYFCASSVSAGAKETQYFGPGTRLLVL.

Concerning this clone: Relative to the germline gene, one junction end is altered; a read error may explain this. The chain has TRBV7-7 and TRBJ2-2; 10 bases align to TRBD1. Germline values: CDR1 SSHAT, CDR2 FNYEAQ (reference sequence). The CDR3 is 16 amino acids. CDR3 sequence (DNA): TGTGCTAGCAGCCTTGGGGACAGGGGGAACACCGGGGAGCTGTTTTTT. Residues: CASSLGDRGNTGELFF.

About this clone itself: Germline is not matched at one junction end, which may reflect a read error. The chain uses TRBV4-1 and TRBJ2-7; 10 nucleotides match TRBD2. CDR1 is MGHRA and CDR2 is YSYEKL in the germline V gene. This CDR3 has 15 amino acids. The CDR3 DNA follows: TGCGCCGGCAGCCAATCTAGCGGGAGCTCCTACGAGCAGTACTTC. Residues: CAGSQSSGSSYEQYF.

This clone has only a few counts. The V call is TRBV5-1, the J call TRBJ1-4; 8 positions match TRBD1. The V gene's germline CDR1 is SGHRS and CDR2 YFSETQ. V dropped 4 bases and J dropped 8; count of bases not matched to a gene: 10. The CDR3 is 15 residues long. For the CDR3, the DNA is TGCGCCAGCAGCCTTCCGACAGGGGAGGGAGAAAAACTGTTTTTT. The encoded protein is CASSLPTGEGEKLFF. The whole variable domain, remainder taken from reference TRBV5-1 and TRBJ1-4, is KAGVTQTPRYLIKTRGQQVTLSCSPISGHRSVSWYQQTPGQGLQFLFEYFSETQRNKGNFPGRFSGRQFSNSRSEMNVSTLELGDSALYLCASSLPTGEGEKLFFGSGTQLSVL.

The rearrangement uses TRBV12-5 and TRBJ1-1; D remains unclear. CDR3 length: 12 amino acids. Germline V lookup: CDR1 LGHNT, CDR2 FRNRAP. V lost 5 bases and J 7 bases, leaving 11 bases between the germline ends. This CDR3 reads CASGAGVYEAFF. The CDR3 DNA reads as TGTGCTAGTGGTGCCGGGGTTTATGAAGCTTTCTTT.

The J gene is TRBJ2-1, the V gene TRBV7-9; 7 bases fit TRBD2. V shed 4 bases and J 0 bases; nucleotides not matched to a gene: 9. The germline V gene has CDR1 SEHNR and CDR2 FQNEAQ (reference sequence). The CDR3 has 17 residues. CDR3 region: CASSSDSAGNSYNEQFF. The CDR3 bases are TGTGCCAGCAGCTCAGATTCAGCGGGAAACTCCTACAATGAGCAGTTCTTC. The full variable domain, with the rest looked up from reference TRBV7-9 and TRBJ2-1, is DTGVSQNPRHKITKRGQNVTFRCDPISEHNRLYWYRQTLGQGPEFLTYFQNEAQLEKSRLLSDRFSAERPKGSFSTLEIQRTEQGDSAMYLCASSSDSAGNSYNEQFFGPGTRLTVL.

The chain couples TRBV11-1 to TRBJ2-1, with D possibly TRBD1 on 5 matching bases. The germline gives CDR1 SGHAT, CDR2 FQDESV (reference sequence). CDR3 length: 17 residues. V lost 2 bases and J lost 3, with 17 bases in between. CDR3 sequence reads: CASSLFAGKGFYNEQFF. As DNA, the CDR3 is TGTGCCAGCAGCTTATTTGCAGGGAAGGGGTTCTACAATGAGCAGTTCTTC.

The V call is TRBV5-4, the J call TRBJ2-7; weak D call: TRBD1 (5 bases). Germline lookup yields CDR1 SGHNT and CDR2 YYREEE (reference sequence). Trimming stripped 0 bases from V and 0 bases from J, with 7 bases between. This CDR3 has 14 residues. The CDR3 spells CASSLDRNSYEQYF. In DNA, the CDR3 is TGTGCCAGCAGCTTGGACAGGAACTCCTACGAGCAGTACTTC.

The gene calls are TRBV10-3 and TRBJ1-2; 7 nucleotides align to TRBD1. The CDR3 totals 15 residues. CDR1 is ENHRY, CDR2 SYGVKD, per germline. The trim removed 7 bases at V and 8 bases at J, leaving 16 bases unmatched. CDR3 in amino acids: CAITTAQGELKGYTF. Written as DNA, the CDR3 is TGTGCCATCACGACCGCCCAGGGGGAATTGAAGGGCTACACCTTC.